The T cell receptor (beta chain) under discussion was sequenced for a study of cytomegalovirus exposure and HLA in healthy donors. Study-wide background: The early release's HLA-typed donors yielded tens of millions of unique TCRs.

60 Vbeta and 13 Jbeta primers were used in PCR. The assay was immunoSEQ multiplex PCR, and TCRdb's table has in-frame clones only and misses some. The data contain under 90,000 clones, 70% to 80% of them seen just once; the ten biggest clones take up about 3.5%. This clone appeared a few times. Germline-derived CDR1 and CDR2 are SGHTS and YDEGEE. This CDR3 region has 13 residues. Trimming removed 4 bases from V and 7 bases from J, with 11 bases in between. The receptor's source is a man aged 40-49 years in good health and CMV-seronegative. The chain uses TRBV5-8 and TRBJ1-4; D call uncertain. The sequencing sample was made of PBMCs. The CDR3 DNA reads as TGTGCCAGCAGCCCCGGTACGCGTGAAAAACTGTTTTTT. Protein: CASSPGTREKLFF.